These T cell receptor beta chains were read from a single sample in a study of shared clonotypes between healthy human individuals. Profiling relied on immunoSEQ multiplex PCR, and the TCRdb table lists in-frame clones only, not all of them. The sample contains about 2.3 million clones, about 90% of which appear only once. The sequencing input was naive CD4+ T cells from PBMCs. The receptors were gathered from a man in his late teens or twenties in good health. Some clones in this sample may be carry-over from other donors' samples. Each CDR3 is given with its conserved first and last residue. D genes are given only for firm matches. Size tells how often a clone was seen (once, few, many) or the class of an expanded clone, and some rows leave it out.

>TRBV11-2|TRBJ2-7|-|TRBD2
CASSFSGSTTEQYF
TGTGCCAGCAGCTTTAGCGGGTCGACTACCGAGCAGTACTTC
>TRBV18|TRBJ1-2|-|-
CASSPPGTNYGYTF
TGTGCCAGCTCACCACCGGGTACAAACTATGGCTACACCTTC
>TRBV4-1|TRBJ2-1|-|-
CASSFSRGFSYNEQFF
TGCGCCAGCAGCTTCTCCCGGGGATTCTCCTACAATGAGCAGTTCTTC
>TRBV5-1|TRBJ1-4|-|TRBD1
CASQTGSGQGARELFF
TGCGCCAGCCAAACGGGATCAGGACAGGGGGCTCGGGAACTGTTTTTT
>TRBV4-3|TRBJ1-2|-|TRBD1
CASSQRTGGYGYTF
TGCGCCAGCAGCCAACGGACAGGGGGCTATGGCTACACCTTC
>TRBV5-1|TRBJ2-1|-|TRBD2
CASSPGTSGRALNEQFF
TGCGCCAGCAGCCCCGGGACTAGCGGGAGGGCCCTCAATGAGCAGTTCTTC
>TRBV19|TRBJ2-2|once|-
CASRPNTGELFF
TGTGCCAGTAGACCCAACACCGGGGAGCTGTTTTTT
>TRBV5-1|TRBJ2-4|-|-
CASSEGLAKNIQYF
TGCGCCAGCAGCGAGGGACTAGCCAAAAACATTCAGTACTTC
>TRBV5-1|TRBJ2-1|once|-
CASSLGPSYNEQFF
TGCGCCAGCAGCTTGGGTCCCTCCTACAATGAGCAGTTCTTC
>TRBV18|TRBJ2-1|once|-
CASKGVGDNEQFF
TGTGCCAGCAAGGGAGTGGGGGACAATGAGCAGTTCTTC
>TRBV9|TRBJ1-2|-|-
CASSNSPGADGYTF
TGTGCCAGCAGCAACTCGCCGGGGGCGGATGGCTACACCTTC
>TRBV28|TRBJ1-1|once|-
CASSLRADATGAFF
TGTGCCAGCAGTTTGAGGGCAGACGCCACTGGGGCTTTCTTT
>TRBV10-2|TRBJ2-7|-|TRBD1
CASSRGQGGYEQYF
TGCGCCAGCAGTCGGGGACAGGGTGGCTACGAGCAGTACTTC
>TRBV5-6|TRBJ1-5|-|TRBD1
CASSAQGQGGNQPQHF
TGTGCCAGCAGCGCCCAGGGACAGGGAGGGAATCAGCCCCAGCATTTT
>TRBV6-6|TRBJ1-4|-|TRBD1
CASRPPGTGVEKLFF
TGTGCCAGCCGTCCGCCCGGGACAGGGGTTGAAAAACTGTTTTTT
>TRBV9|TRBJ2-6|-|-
CASSPWTFSGANVLTF
TGTGCCAGCAGCCCCTGGACCTTCTCGGGGGCCAACGTCCTGACTTTC
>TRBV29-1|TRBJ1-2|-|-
CSVEAGSHSPYGYTF
TGCAGCGTTGAGGCCGGGTCCCATTCTCCCTATGGCTACACCTTC
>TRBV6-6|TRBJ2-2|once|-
CASSYGRWDPTGELFF
TGTGCCAGCAGTTACGGCCGCTGGGACCCAACCGGGGAGCTGTTTTTT
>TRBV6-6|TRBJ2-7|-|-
CASSYMSVPRTYF
TGTGCCAGCAGTTACATGTCGGTTCCCAGGACGTACTTC
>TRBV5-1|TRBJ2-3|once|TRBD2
CASSQGLAGKYTDTQYF
TGCGCCAGCAGCCAAGGACTAGCGGGGAAATACACAGATACGCAGTATTTT
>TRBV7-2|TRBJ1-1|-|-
CASSLVGENTEAFF
TGTGCCAGCAGCTTAGTAGGGGAAAACACTGAAGCTTTCTTT
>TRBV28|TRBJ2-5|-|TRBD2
CASSLWLAGGLGRETQYF
TGTGCCAGCAGTTTATGGCTAGCGGGAGGATTGGGGAGAGAGACCCAGTACTTC
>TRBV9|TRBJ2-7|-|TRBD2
CASSAGLAGEEQYF
TGTGCCAGCAGCGCCGGACTAGCGGGAGAGGAGCAGTACTTC
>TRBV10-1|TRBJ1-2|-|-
CASSPGNYGYTF
TGCGCCAGCAGTCCGGGGAACTATGGCTACACCTTC
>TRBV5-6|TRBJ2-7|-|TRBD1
CASSVYPGQVPYEQYF
TGTGCCAGCAGCGTTTATCCGGGACAGGTCCCCTACGAGCAGTACTTC
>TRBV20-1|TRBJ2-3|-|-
CSAKRSDTQYF
TGCAGTGCTAAGAGATCGGATACGCAGTATTTT
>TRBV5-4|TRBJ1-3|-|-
CASSLKGNGNTIYF
TGTGCCAGCAGCTTAAAGGGGAATGGAAACACCATATATTTT
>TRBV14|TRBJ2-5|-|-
CASSAGYQETQYF
TGTGCCAGCAGCGCCGGGTACCAAGAGACCCAGTACTTC
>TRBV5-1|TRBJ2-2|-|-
CASSNRLETTNTGELFF
TGCGCCAGCAGCAACCGACTGGAAACTACCAACACCGGGGAGCTGTTTTTT
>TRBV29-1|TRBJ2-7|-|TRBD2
CSVDSSGESSYEQYF
TGCAGCGTTGATTCCAGCGGGGAGAGCTCCTACGAGCAGTACTTC
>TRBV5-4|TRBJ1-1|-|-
CASSLNPAYRVNTEAFF
TGTGCCAGCAGCCTTAACCCGGCATACAGAGTGAACACTGAAGCTTTCTTT
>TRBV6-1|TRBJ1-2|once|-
CASSVDGANYGYTF
TGTGCCAGCAGTGTGGACGGAGCTAACTATGGCTACACCTTC
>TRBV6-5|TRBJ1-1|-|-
CASSPRVQGKAFF
TGTGCCAGCAGTCCCCGGGTTCAAGGTAAAGCTTTCTTT
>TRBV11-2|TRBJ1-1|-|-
CASSYLSGPAGDTEAFF
TGTGCCAGCAGCTATTTATCCGGCCCGGCCGGGGACACTGAAGCTTTCTTT
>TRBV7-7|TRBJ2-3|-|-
CASSLGVDRLTDTQYF
TGTGCCAGCAGCTTAGGTGTCGACCGCCTCACAGATACGCAGTATTTT
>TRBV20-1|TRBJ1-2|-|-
CSASSRADYTF
TGCAGTGCTAGTTCCAGGGCGGACTACACCTTC
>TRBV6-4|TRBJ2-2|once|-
CASRDQTGELFF
TGTGCCAGCAGAGACCAAACCGGGGAGCTGTTTTTT
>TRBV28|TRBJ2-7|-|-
CASRSPGLPSYEQYF
TGTGCCAGCAGATCTCCGGGCCTTCCTTCCTACGAGCAGTACTTC
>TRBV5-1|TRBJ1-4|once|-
CASSADINEKLFF
TGCGCCAGCAGCGCCGACATTAATGAAAAACTGTTTTTT
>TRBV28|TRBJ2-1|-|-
CASSSLEQFF
TGTGCCAGCAGTTCACTAGAGCAGTTCTTC
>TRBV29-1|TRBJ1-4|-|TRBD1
CSIRYGTGGEKLFF
TGCAGCATCCGATACGGGACAGGGGGTGAAAAACTGTTTTTT
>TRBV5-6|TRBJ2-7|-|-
CASSQGREGYEQYF
TGTGCCAGCAGCCAGGGCAGGGAAGGTTACGAGCAGTACTTC